This T cell receptor beta chain comes out of a study of cytomegalovirus exposure and HLA in healthy donors. Both 60 Vbeta primers and 13 Jbeta primers went into the PCR. Assay: immunoSEQ multiplex PCR; the TCRdb copy retains only in-frame clones and omits some. This sample has 81,000 or so clones, with roughly 60% found just once. The ends were cut back, 5 bases at V and 7 bases at J, with 12 bases in the middle. This CDR3 comprises 12 residues. The V gene's germline CDR1 is SGHTA and CDR2 FQGNSA. Study results and caveats: The study flagged some 170 TCR beta chains as cytomegalovirus-associated. TCR beta chains associated with HLA were, in a later analysis, more clonally expanded than equally common others. An analysis done earlier found most TCR beta V segments productive about 87% or about 30% of the time.

Healthy bone marrow donors made up the donor group. Comments on this clone: What it recognizes is unknown.

This chain joins TRBV7-2 and TRBJ2-7, with no clear D. The sequence was obtained from a woman under 40 in good health and CMV-seropositive. The specimen was PBMCs. The CDR3 nucleotides are TGTGCCAGCAGCCTCTCGGTCGGGGAGCAGTACTTC. Translated: CASSLSVGEQYF.